A selection of T cell receptor beta chains follows, all from one sample in a study of PD-1 blockade in mismatch repair-deficient tumors. The protocol was immunoSEQ multiplex PCR, while the TCRdb copy is restricted to in-frame clones and leaves out a portion. This table has just under 80,000 clones, roughly 80% appearing once. Sequences were derived from peripheral blood, sampled 44 weeks after starting pembrolizumab. The origin of the receptors is an adult with mismatch repair-deficient cancer. CDR3s leave out the opening cysteine and the closing phenylalanine or tryptophan. Each record gives: clone size, V gene, CDR3 protein. Not every row has a clone size; where given, it reads once, few, many or a size class.

>-|TRBV18
ASSPAAVQETQY
>-|TRBV11-3
ASSPTRAGLDYEQY
>medium-sized|TRBV11-2
ASGNRTRNTIY
>-|TRBV5-5
ASSQGMAGAYEQY
>-|TRBV11-3
ASSPPTWTTDTQY
>-|TRBV7-9
ASRSDRDLKETQY
>once|TRBV5-1
ASSILSDYEQY
>-|TRBV19
ASIGTSGNNEQF
>once|TRBV6-1
ASSGEGSGAYFKEQF
>-|TRBV19
ASSYREGSTQY
>-|TRBV7-7
ASSLERGDTQY
>-|TRBV19
ASCPESFGYNEQF
>-|TRBV11-3
ASSRGLAGGIETQY
>few|TRBV25-1
ASSGRLAGALYEQY
>-|TRBV5-1
ASSLSLQTYNEQF